The 26 T cell receptor beta chains below were found in one sample sequenced in a study of T cells in Graves' hyperthyroidism and ophthalmopathy. Template material for amplifying TCR beta CDR3 regions consisted of RNA transcripts. HTBI primers were the set used in a first-round RT-PCR of the TCR CDR3. TCRdb reprocessed the multiplex PCR reads via MiXCR and lists one record per CDR3 protein. The table lists hundreds of thousands of distinct CDR3 sequences, roughly 14% of them singletons. Sequences were obtained from blood. The receptors stem from a man aged 18 to 29 with Graves' ophthalmopathy.

This clonotype came up a few times. The rearrangement uses TRBV5-1 and TRBJ2-2; possibly TRBD1 for D (6 bases). Between the trimmed V and J ends, which lost 0 bases and 6 bases, there was a span of 12 bases. Per germline, CDR1 SGHRS and CDR2 YFSETQ. This CDR3 contains 15 residues. The CDR3 spells CASSLVNRDPGELFF. The CDR3 DNA is TGCGCCAGCAGCTTGGTAAACAGGGATCCCGGGGAGCTGTTTTTT.

This clonotype was observed at least ten times. The V call is TRBV30, the J call TRBJ2-7; 9 bases are a match to TRBD1. This CDR3 comprises 15 residues. CDR1 is GTSNPN, CDR2 SVGIG, per germline (reference sequence). V was clipped by 0 bases and J by 3 bases; unmatched bases: 6. The DNA of the CDR3 is TGTGCCTGGAGTGTACCGGTGACAGGGGGCTACGAGCAGTACTTC. Its protein product is CAWSVPVTGGYEQYF.

This clonotype was recorded at least ten times. This chain connects TRBV10-1 to TRBJ2-7; TRBD1 might be the D (5 bases). This CDR3 is built from 12 residues. Trimming stripped 7 bases from V and 6 bases from J, with 13 bases between. CDR1 and CDR2 (germline): WNHNN, SYGVQD (reference sequence). The CDR3 nucleotides read TGCGCCAGCAACAGGTCTGTATTCGAGCAGTACTTC. Amino acid sequence: CASNRSVFEQYF.

The CDR3 region has the DNA TGCGCCAGCAGCCAAGAGCACGACAGGGATTTTGGTGGCTACACCTTC. Translating gives CASSQEHDRDFGGYTF. The rearrangement joins TRBV4-1 to TRBJ1-2, with TRBD1 matching over 7 bases. The V segment lost 0 bases and the J segment 7 bases; nucleotides outside the gene matches: 11. This CDR3 contains 16 residues. Per the germline V gene, CDR1 is MGHRA and CDR2 is YSYEKL.

Many counts were recorded for this clonotype. The rearrangement uses TRBV20-1 and TRBJ2-7, with D possibly matching TRBD1 (5 bases). The CDR3 is made up of 13 amino acids. The V end lost 3 bases, the J end lost 7 bases, and 16 bases lay between the germline ends. CDR1 is DFQATT and CDR2 is SNEGSKA in the germline V gene (reference sequence). The CDR3 protein is CSASRAGSYEQYF. In DNA form, the CDR3 reads TGCAGTGCTAGCAGAGCAGGGTCATATGAGCAGTACTTC.

As regards this clonotype: With a much larger clone just one base away, this may be a read error. CDR3 residues: CATGTVDAQYF. CDR3 nucleotides: TGTGCCACCGGGACGGTGGATGCGCAGTATTTT. The chain is built from TRBV24-1 and TRBJ2-3, with D perhaps TRBD1 or TRBD2 (5 bases each). Trimming took 9 bases from V and 10 from J, leaving 13 bases between them. CDR1 and CDR2 from the germline V gene are KGHDR and SFDVKD. This CDR3 region has 11 residues.

The V and J genes are TRBV12-3 or TRBV12-4 and TRBJ1-1; TRBD1 is a possible D gene (6 bases). The V end lost 6 bases, the J end lost 4 bases, and 18 bases lay between the germline ends. The CDR3 extends over 15 amino acids. This CDR3 reads CASRLPGDLSTEAFF. The DNA of the CDR3 is TGTGCCAGCAGACTCCCAGGGGATCTGAGCACTGAAGCTTTCTTT.

The table lists this clonotype with many counts. The genes are TRBV6-5 and TRBJ2-7; a weak D match, TRBD2 (6 bases). This CDR3 is 16 amino acids long. V was trimmed by 0 bases and J by 3 bases, leaving 15 bases between them. Germline lookup yields CDR1 MNHEY and CDR2 SVGAGI. The CDR3 DNA is TGTGCCAGCAGTTACTCCCGGGACTTACCCTACTACGAGCAGTACTTC. Its protein is CASSYSRDLPYYEQYF.

This clonotype was found once. This sequence may be a read error, since a much larger clone differs from it by one base. CDR3 nucleotides: TGTGCCAGCAGCTTAGTCAGAGGGGGGTACTATGGCTACACCTTC. Its translation: CASSLVRGGYYGYTF. This chain links TRBV7-8 with TRBJ1-2; D perhaps matches TRBD1 (6 bases). Trimming removed 1 base at V and 3 bases at J, with 12 bases between. The CDR3 has 15 amino acids. The germline gives CDR1 SGHVS, CDR2 FQNEAQ.

Details on this clonotype: This may stem from a read error, because a much larger clone lies one nucleotide away. The chain joins TRBV7-8 to TRBJ1-2; no clear D gene. The CDR3 has 13 residues. CDR1 is SGHVS and CDR2 is FQNEAQ in the germline V gene. CDR3 loop: CAGSLAAHYGYTF. The CDR3 coding sequence is TGTGCCGGCAGCTTAGCGGCGCACTATGGCTACACCTTC.

This chain links TRBV4-1 with TRBJ1-5; the D gene is possibly TRBD1 (5 bases). V dropped 1 base and J dropped 9 bases, with 22 bases sitting between them. The CDR3 is 17 amino acids. Germline V lookup: CDR1 MGHRA, CDR2 YSYEKL. The CDR3 DNA reads TGCGCCAGCAGCCAAGTCCCAAACCCGACGCACAGGTTGCCCCAGCATTTT. Its translation is CASSQVPNPTHRLPQHF.

This clonotype appeared many times. V and J are TRBV20-1 and TRBJ2-2; the match to TRBD2 covers 8 bases. Trimming took 1 base from V and 4 from J; bases not matched to a gene: 5. The CDR3 totals 15 residues. Germline lookup yields CDR1 DFQATT and CDR2 SNEGSKA (reference sequence). Here the CDR3 reads CSARASGGPTGELFF. DNA of the CDR3: TGCAGTGCTAGAGCGAGCGGGGGACCCACCGGGGAGCTGTTTTTT.

V is TRBV19 and J is TRBJ1-2; D call uncertain. The ends were cut back, 5 bases at V and 3 bases at J, with 10 bases in the middle. Per the germline V gene, CDR1 is LNHDA and CDR2 is SQIVND (reference sequence). This CDR3 has 13 amino acids. The CDR3 DNA reads TGTGCCAGTAGTCGGCAGACCGACTATGGCTACACCTTC. It specifies CASSRQTDYGYTF.

This clonotype was counted at least ten times. The chain uses TRBV5-1 and TRBJ2-1, with 9 bases matching TRBD1. CDR1 is SGHRS, CDR2 YFSETQ, per germline. The J segment lost 2 bases and the V segment lost 0 bases, leaving 3 bases of the junction unmatched. The CDR3 is 16 amino acids. The CDR3 protein is CASSLAGQGPYNEQFF. CDR3 in DNA: TGCGCCAGCAGCTTGGCGGGACAGGGACCCTACAATGAGCAGTTCTTC.

This clonotype was seen only a few times. J is TRBJ1-6 and V is TRBV12-3 or TRBV12-4; TRBD1 might be the D (5 bases). CDR3 length: 15 amino acids. Between the trimmed V and J ends, which lost 6 bases and 6 bases, there was a span of 15 bases. CDR3 sequence (DNA): TGTGCCAGCAGGGAGACAGTGAAGGGTAATTCACCCCTCCACTTT. Protein: CASRETVKGNSPLHF.

As to this clonotype: This may stem from a read error, because a much larger clone lies one nucleotide away. The rearrangement joins TRBV12-3 or TRBV12-4 to TRBJ2-1; maybe TRBD1 (7 bases). V lost 8 bases and J 7 bases, leaving 15 bases between the germline ends. This CDR3 contains 13 residues. CDR3 sequence reads: CASGSQGGNEQFF. The CDR3 DNA reads TGTGCCAGCGGTTCCCAGGGGGGAAATGAGCAGTTCTTC.

This clonotype has at least ten counts. The genes are TRBV5-1 and TRBJ2-7, with D unresolved. Germline CDR1 is SGHRS and CDR2 is YFSETQ. Trimming took 2 bases from V and 2 from J, leaving 17 bases between them. The CDR3 covers 16 residues. The CDR3 sequence: CASSFLPTVGAYEQYF. The CDR3 nucleotides are TGCGCCAGCAGCTTTCTCCCGACTGTTGGCGCCTACGAGCAGTACTTC.

This clonotype was seen repeatedly, ten times or more. The chain links TRBV6-1 to TRBJ2-6; TRBD2 aligns across 12 bases. Germline trimming cut 5 bases from V and 3 bases from J; bases unmatched to any gene: 5. The CDR3 runs to 17 residues. Per germline, CDR1 MNHNS and CDR2 SASEGT. The CDR3 DNA reads as TGTGCCAGCAGTCGGTCTAGCGGGAGGGGTGGGGCCAACGTCCTGACTTTC. It yields the protein CASSRSSGRGGANVLTF.

The chain joins TRBV5-1 to TRBJ1-4; 7 bases are a match to TRBD1. Trimming removed 5 bases from V and 8 bases from J; junction bases left unmatched: 6. Germline assignment: CDR1 SGHRS and CDR2 YFSETQ. The CDR3 spans 13 residues. Here the CDR3 reads CASRDRQGEKLFF. The CDR3, as DNA: TGCGCCAGCAGGGATCGACAGGGCGAAAAACTGTTTTTT.

Only a few counts were recorded for this clonotype. V is TRBV4-1 and J is TRBJ1-5; D gene uncertain. The CDR3 is 13 amino acids. Germline V gene sequence: CDR1 MGHRA, CDR2 YSYEKL. V shed 2 bases and J shed 6 bases, with 8 bases lying between them. The CDR3 DNA reads TGCGCCAGCAGCCAATTTTGGGTTCAGCCCCAGCATTTT. The encoded protein is CASSQFWVQPQHF.

The sample holds a few counts of this clonotype. The chain carries TRBV4-1 and TRBJ2-5; 8 bases match TRBD2. V was pared by 4 bases and J by 2 bases, with 12 bases of the junction left unmatched. Germline V gives CDR1 MGHRA, CDR2 YSYEKL. This CDR3 has 17 residues. CDR3 bases: TGCGCCAGCAGCCCCGCCGGGGGGGCCGGGATACAAGAGACCCAGTACTTC. Its protein product is CASSPAGGAGIQETQYF.

This clonotype was observed at least ten times. The rearrangement uses TRBV7-3 and TRBJ2-1, with no clear D. V lost 5 bases and J lost 9, with 11 bases in between. The CDR3 has 12 amino acids. Germline V gene lookup returns CDR1 SGHTA and CDR2 FQGTGA. The CDR3: CASSPPMGEQFF. The CDR3 bases are TGTGCCAGCAGCCCCCCCATGGGTGAGCAGTTCTTC. The full variable domain, in which reference TRBV7-3 and TRBJ2-1 provide the parts outside the CDR3, is GAGVSQTPSNKVTEKGKYVELRCDPISGHTALYWYRQSLGQGPEFLIYFQGTGAADDSGLPNDRFFAVRPEGSVSTLKIQRTERGDSAVYLCASSPPMGEQFFGPGTRLTVL.

This clonotype was recorded at least ten times. The V call is TRBV27, the J call TRBJ1-1; D call uncertain. The germline CDR1 and CDR2 sequences are MNHEY and SMNVEV (reference sequence). There are 13 residues in the CDR3. V was pared by 1 base and J by 2 bases, with 5 bases between. The CDR3 loop is CASSLYVNTEAFF. In DNA, the CDR3 is TGTGCCAGCAGTTTATATGTTAACACTGAAGCTTTCTTT.

This clonotype was found many times. This sequence joins TRBV5-1 and TRBJ2-7; D not certain. Between the trimmed V and J ends, which lost 0 bases and 6 bases, there was a span of 7 bases. Germline V gene sequence: CDR1 SGHRS, CDR2 YFSETQ. The CDR3 runs 12 residues. CDR3 DNA sequence: TGCGCCAGCAGCTTGGAGGGTCCCGAGCAGTACTTC. This codes for CASSLEGPEQYF.

V and J are TRBV5-4 and TRBJ2-1, with 7 bases matching TRBD1. Trimming at V came to 3 bases and at J to 10 bases, leaving 4 bases not matched to a gene. Germline assignment: CDR1 SGHNT and CDR2 YYREEE (reference sequence). This CDR3 is built from 12 residues. CDR3 DNA: TGTGCCAGCAGCTACCAACAGGGGGAGCAGTTCTTC. This codes for CASSYQQGEQFF.

The gene calls are TRBV25-1 and TRBJ2-3, with D perhaps TRBD2 (6 bases). There are 15 residues in the CDR3. Per germline, CDR1 MGHDK and CDR2 SYGVNS. Trimming removed 1 base from V and 6 bases from J, with 14 bases in between. CDR3 amino acids: CASSESGAGRDTQYF. In nucleotides, the CDR3 is TGTGCCAGCAGTGAATCCGGGGCAGGGAGGGATACGCAGTATTTT.